These 4 T cell receptor beta chains originate from one sample sequenced in a study of post-analysis software for immune sequencing data. The study, taken as a whole, reports: Roughly 5 TRBV segments occurring more often in patients than controls included TRBV5-6, TRBV5-1 and TRBV20-1.

cDNA libraries of TCR beta carried unique molecular identifiers. Via MiXCR, TCRdb re-called the PCR reads, giving one row per CDR3 protein. Among approximately 730,000 distinct CDR3 sequences listed, around 42% were seen once. Their recognized antigens are unknown. Sequenced input: blood. All receptors come from a girl aged 10 to 17 with multiple sclerosis.

This clonotype has just a few counts. V is TRBV18 and J is TRBJ2-1, with TRBD2 identical over 11 bases. With 6 bases clipped from V and 8 bases from J, the junction kept 15 bases outside the gene matches. This CDR3 is built from 17 residues. Germline V lookup: CDR1 KGHSH, CDR2 LQKENI. CDR3 loop: CASSPDFSGRAPDEQFF. The CDR3 coding sequence is TGTGCCAGCTCCCCGGATTTTAGCGGGAGGGCCCCAGATGAGCAGTTCTTC.

The chain combines TRBV10-3 with TRBJ2-5; 8 nucleotides line up with TRBD2. Looked up from germline, CDR1 is ENHRY and CDR2 is SYGVKD. V lost 6 bases and J lost 5; bases outside the gene matches: 11. CDR3 length: 15 residues. For the CDR3, the DNA is TGTGCCATCAGAGACGGTCGGGAGGGGGGTGAGACCCAGTACTTC. Protein sequence: CAIRDGREGGETQYF.

About this clonotype: One end of the junction varies from germline; a read error may be responsible. The DNA for the CDR3 is TGTGCCGGCAGCTGGATGAGCGGGCAGGGAGGCAATGAGCAGTTCTTC. This encodes CAGSWMSGQGGNEQFF. The V and J genes are TRBV7-2 and TRBJ2-1; possible D gene TRBD2, 6 bases. Germline loops: CDR1 SGHTA, CDR2 FQGNSA. This CDR3 is built from 16 residues.

J is TRBJ2-7 and V is TRBV27; tentatively, D is TRBD2 (5 bases). Germline CDR1 and CDR2: MNHEY and SMNVEV (reference sequence). This CDR3 contains 14 residues. Trimming removed 9 bases from V and 4 bases from J, with 19 bases in between. CDR3: CASSVSAALYEQYF. CDR3 nucleotide sequence: TGTGCCAGTAGTGTATCAGCGGCTCTTTACGAGCAGTACTTC.